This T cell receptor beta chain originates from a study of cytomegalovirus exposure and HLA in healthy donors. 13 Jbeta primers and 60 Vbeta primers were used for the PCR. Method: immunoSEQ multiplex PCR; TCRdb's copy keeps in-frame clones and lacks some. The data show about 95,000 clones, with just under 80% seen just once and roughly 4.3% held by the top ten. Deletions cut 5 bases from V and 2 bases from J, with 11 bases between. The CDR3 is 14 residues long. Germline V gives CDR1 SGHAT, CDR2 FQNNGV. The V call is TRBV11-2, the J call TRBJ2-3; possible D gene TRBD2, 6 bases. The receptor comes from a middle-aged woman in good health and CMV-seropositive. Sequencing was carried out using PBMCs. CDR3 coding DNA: TGTGCCAGCAGCCCCAGGACTAACACAGATACGCAGTATTTT. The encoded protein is CASSPRTNTDTQYF.